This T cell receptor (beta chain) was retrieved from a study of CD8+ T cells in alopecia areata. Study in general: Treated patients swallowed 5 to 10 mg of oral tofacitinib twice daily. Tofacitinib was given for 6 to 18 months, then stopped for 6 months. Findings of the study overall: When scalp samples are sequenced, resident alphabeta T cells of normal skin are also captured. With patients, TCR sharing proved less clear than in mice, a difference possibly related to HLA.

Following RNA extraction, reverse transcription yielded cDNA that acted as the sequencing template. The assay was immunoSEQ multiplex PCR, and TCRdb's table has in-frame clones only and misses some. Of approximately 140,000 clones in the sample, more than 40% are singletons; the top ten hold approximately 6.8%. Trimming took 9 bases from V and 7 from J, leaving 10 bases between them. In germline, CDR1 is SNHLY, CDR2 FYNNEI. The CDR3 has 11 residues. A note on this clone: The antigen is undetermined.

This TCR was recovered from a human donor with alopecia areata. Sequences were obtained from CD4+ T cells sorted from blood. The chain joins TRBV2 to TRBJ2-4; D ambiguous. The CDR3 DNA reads TGTGCCAGTCAGATGTTGAACATTCAGTACTTC. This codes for CASQMLNIQYF.